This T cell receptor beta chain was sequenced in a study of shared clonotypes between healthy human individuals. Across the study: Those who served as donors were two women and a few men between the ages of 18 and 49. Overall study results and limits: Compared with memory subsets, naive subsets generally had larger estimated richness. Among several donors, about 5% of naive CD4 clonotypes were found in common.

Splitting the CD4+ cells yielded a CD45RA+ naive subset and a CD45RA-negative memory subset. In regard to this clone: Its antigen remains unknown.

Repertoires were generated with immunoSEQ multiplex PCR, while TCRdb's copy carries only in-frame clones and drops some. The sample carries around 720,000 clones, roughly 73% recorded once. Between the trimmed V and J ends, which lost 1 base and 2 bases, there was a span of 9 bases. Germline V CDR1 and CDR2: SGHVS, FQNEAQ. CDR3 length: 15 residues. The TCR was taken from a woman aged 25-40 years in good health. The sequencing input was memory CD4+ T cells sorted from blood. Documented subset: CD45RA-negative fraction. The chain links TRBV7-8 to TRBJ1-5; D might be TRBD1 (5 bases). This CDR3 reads CASSLGGEGNQPQHF. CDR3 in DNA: TGTGCCAGCAGCTTAGGGGGGGAAGGCAATCAGCCCCAGCATTTT.